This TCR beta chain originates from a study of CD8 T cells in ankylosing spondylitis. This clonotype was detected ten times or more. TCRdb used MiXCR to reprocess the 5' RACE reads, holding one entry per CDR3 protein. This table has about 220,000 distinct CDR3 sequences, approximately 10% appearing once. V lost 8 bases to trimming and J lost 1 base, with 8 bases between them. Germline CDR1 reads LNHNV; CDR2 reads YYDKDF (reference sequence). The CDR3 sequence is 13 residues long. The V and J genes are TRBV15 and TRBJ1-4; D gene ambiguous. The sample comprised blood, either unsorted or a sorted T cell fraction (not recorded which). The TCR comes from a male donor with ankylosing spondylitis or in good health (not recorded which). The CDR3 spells CATGAGTNEKLFF. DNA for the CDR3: TGTGCCACCGGAGCAGGAACTAATGAAAAACTGTTTTTT.